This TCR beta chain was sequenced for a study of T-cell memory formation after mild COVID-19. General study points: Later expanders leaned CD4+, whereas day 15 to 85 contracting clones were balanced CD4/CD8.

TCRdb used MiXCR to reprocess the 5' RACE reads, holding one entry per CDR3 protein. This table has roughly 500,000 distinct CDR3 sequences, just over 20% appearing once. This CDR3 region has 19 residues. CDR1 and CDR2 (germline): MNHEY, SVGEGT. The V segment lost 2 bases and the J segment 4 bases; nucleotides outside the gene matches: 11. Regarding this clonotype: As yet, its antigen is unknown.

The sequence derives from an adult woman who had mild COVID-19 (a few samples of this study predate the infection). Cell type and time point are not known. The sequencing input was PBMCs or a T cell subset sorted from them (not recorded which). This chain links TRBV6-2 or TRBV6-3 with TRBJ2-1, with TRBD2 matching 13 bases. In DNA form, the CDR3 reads TGTGCCAGCAGTTACGCAACCCCCGGGACTAGCGGGGAGTACAATGAGCAGTTCTTC. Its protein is CASSYATPGTSGEYNEQFF.